Listed below are T cell receptor beta chains from one sample, sequenced in a study of T cell responses to AZD1222 COVID-19 vaccine. Sequenced by immunoSEQ multiplex PCR; TCRdb stores in-frame clones only, minus some. The sample includes 120,000 to 150,000 clones, less than 95% of them seen just once. Sequenced material: peripheral blood, taken on day 0 of AZD1222 vaccination. The receptors shown here come from an adult in good health. CDR3s include the opening cysteine and the closing phenylalanine or tryptophan. The D gene is left open where the match is weak. The listing skips clone size in some rows; elsewhere it reads once, few, many or a size class.

>TRBV21-1|NA|NA|TRBJ2-2
CASSRVGDKANTGELFF
TGTGCCAGCAGCAGAGTGGGGGATAAAGCGAACACCGGGGAGCTGTTTTTT
>TRBV6-6|NA|NA|TRBJ1-1
CASSYSTGNTEAFF
TGTGCCAGCAGTTACTCGACAGGAAACACTGAAGCTTTCTTT
>TRBV7-3|NA|TRBD1|TRBJ2-4
CASSSSGQGGARQYF
TGTGCCAGCAGCTCATCCGGACAGGGAGGTGCCCGTCAGTACTTC
>TRBV7-2|NA|TRBD1|TRBJ1-2
CASSFTTGGGYGYTF
TGTGCCAGCAGCTTTACCACAGGGGGCGGCTATGGCTACACCTTC
>TRBV30|NA|TRBD2|TRBJ2-5
CAWSVPGTSARETQYF
TGTGCCTGGAGTGTACCTGGGACTAGCGCCAGAGAGACCCAGTACTTC
>TRBV19|NA|TRBD1|TRBJ1-1
CASSTGTANTEAFF
TGTGCCAGTAGCACCGGGACAGCCAACACTGAAGCTTTCTTT
>TRBV7-2|NA|TRBD1|TRBJ2-3
CASSPRTGTDTQYF
TGTGCCAGCAGCCCGCGGACAGGGACAGATACGCAGTATTTT
>TRBV7-9|once|NA|TRBJ2-1
CASSQQSFNEQFF
TGTGCCAGCAGCCAACAGTCGTTCAATGAGCAGTTCTTC
>TRBV7-6|NA|TRBD2|TRBJ2-2
CASSRRGGAGELFF
TGTGCCAGCAGCCGCCGTGGGGGGGCCGGGGAGCTGTTTTTT
>TRBV7-6|NA|TRBD1|TRBJ1-1
CASSSPTGDENTEAFF
TGTGCCAGCAGCTCCCCGACAGGGGATGAGAACACTGAAGCTTTCTTT
>TRBV5-1|once|TRBD1|TRBJ2-2
CASSSDRGGTGELFF
TGCGCCAGCAGCTCCGACAGGGGGGGCACCGGGGAGCTGTTTTTT
>TRBV11-2|NA|NA|TRBJ1-3
CASSLVGDPRGRRNTIYF
TGTGCCAGCAGCTTAGTGGGGGATCCACGGGGGCGAAGAAACACCATATATTTT
>TRBV18|NA|TRBD1|TRBJ1-2
CASSPGTDLKGYTF
TGTGCCAGCTCACCAGGGACAGACTTGAAAGGCTACACCTTC
>TRBV6-5|NA|NA|TRBJ1-1
CASSLNPKNTEAFF
TGTGCCAGCAGCCTGAACCCTAAGAACACTGAAGCTTTCTTT
>TRBV6-1|NA|TRBD2|TRBJ2-5
CASSALAGGPQETQYF
TGTGCCAGCAGTGCTTTAGCGGGCGGCCCGCAGGAGACCCAGTACTTC
>TRBV15|NA|NA|TRBJ2-7
CATSRDYATGSYEQYF
TGTGCCACCAGCAGAGATTACGCTACAGGCTCGTACGAGCAGTACTTC
>TRBV18|NA|TRBD1|TRBJ1-1
CASSGQGMNTEAFF
TGTGCCAGCTCAGGACAGGGAATGAACACTGAAGCTTTCTTT
>TRBV3-1/TRBV3-2|NA|NA|TRBJ1-5
CASSQTGQLNQPQHF
TGTGCCAGCAGCCAAACAGGACAGCTCAATCAGCCCCAGCATTTT
>TRBV19|NA|NA|TRBJ2-1
CASKQRGENEQFF
TGTGCCAGTAAACAGCGAGGGGAGAATGAGCAGTTCTTC
>TRBV15|NA|NA|TRBJ1-2
CATSRNSIKLYGYTF
TGTGCCACCAGCAGAAACTCCATTAAACTCTATGGCTACACCTTC
>TRBV11-3|NA|TRBD1|TRBJ2-7
CASSLERGGGSYEQYF
TGTGCCAGCAGCTTAGAGAGAGGGGGCGGCTCCTACGAGCAGTACTTC
>TRBV4-2|NA|NA|TRBJ2-7
CASSQILPVRESGPYEQYF
TGTGCCAGCAGCCAAATTTTACCCGTCAGGGAATCGGGTCCCTACGAGCAGTACTTC
>TRBV27|NA|TRBD1|TRBJ2-1
CASSFPGTGFNEQFF
TGTGCCAGCAGTTTCCCCGGGACAGGGTTCAATGAGCAGTTCTTC
>TRBV25-1|NA|TRBD1|TRBJ2-1
CASRSIGTDNEQFF
TGTGCCAGCAGATCCATCGGGACAGACAATGAGCAGTTCTTC
>TRBV19|NA|NA|TRBJ1-1
CASSITGSANTEAFF
TGTGCCAGTAGTATAACGGGTTCGGCTAACACTGAAGCTTTCTTT
>TRBV27|NA|TRBD2|TRBJ2-1
CASKGLAGDDEQFF
TGTGCCAGCAAAGGACTAGCGGGAGATGATGAGCAGTTCTTC
>TRBV11-2|NA|NA|TRBJ2-2
CASSLDVGELFF
TGTGCCAGCAGTTTGGACGTAGGGGAGCTGTTTTTT
>TRBV24-1|NA|NA|TRBJ1-2
CATSDPSTDFYGYTF
TGTGCCACCAGTGACCCATCGACGGATTTCTATGGCTACACCTTC
>TRBV6-2/TRBV6-3|NA|NA|TRBJ1-2
CASSDSGYTF
TGTGCCAGCAGTGATAGTGGCTACACCTTC
>TRBV7-8|NA|NA|TRBJ1-3
CASSLEAGTGNTIYF
TGTGCCAGCAGCTTAGAGGCAGGGACTGGAAACACCATATATTTT
>TRBV30|NA|NA|TRBJ1-2
CAWTPNEGGYTF
TGTGCCTGGACGCCTAACGAGGGCGGCTACACCTTC
>TRBV3-1/TRBV3-2|NA|NA|TRBJ2-5
CASSQRLGQETQYF
TGTGCCAGCAGCCAACGGCTAGGGCAAGAGACCCAGTACTTC
>TRBV30|once|NA|TRBJ2-2
CAWSVWEPLNGRSNTGELFF
TGTGCCTGGAGTGTATGGGAGCCTTTGAACGGGAGATCGAACACCGGGGAGCTGTTTTTT
>TRBV27|NA|TRBD1|TRBJ2-5
CASRRTGQETQYF
TGTGCCAGCCGACGGACAGGCCAAGAGACCCAGTACTTC
>TRBV13|NA|NA|TRBJ1-4
CASSLGGPVGEKLFF
TGTGCCAGCAGCTTAGGAGGCCCTGTGGGTGAAAAACTGTTTTTT
>TRBV2|NA|NA|TRBJ1-1
CASRKGTMVNTEAFF
TGTGCCAGCAGAAAAGGGACGATGGTGAACACTGAAGCTTTCTTT
>TRBV7-2|NA|TRBD1|TRBJ1-3
CASSQLAPGGGNTIYF
TGTGCCAGCAGCCAGCTCGCCCCAGGGGGAGGAAACACCATATATTTT
>TRBV5-1|once|NA|TRBJ1-1
CASSPGTLNTEAFF
TGCGCCAGCAGCCCCGGGACATTGAACACTGAAGCTTTCTTT
>TRBV11-2|once|NA|TRBJ1-1
CASSLAGEAFF
TGTGCCAGCAGCTTAGCCGGAGAGGCTTTCTTT
>TRBV11-3|NA|TRBD1|TRBJ2-4
CASSSNRGLNIQYF
TGTGCCAGCAGCTCCAACAGGGGGCTGAACATTCAGTACTTC
>TRBV5-4|NA|TRBD2|TRBJ2-2
CASSPPLTSGSGELFF
TGTGCCAGCAGCCCGCCCTTAACTAGCGGGAGCGGGGAGCTGTTTTTT
>TRBV10-1|NA|NA|TRBJ2-1
CASSLGDTRDEQFF
TGCGCCAGCAGTCTCGGGGACACTAGGGATGAGCAGTTCTTC
>TRBV10-3|NA|TRBD1|TRBJ1-1
CAISASTGGRDTEAFF
TGTGCCATCAGTGCATCAACAGGGGGGAGGGACACTGAAGCTTTCTTT
>TRBV7-9|once|NA|TRBJ1-2
CASSPGASYGYTF
TGTGCCAGCAGCCCCGGGGCCTCCTATGGCTACACCTTC
>TRBV14|NA|NA|TRBJ1-1
CASSQVAEAFF
TGTGCCAGCAGCCAAGTAGCAGAAGCTTTCTTT